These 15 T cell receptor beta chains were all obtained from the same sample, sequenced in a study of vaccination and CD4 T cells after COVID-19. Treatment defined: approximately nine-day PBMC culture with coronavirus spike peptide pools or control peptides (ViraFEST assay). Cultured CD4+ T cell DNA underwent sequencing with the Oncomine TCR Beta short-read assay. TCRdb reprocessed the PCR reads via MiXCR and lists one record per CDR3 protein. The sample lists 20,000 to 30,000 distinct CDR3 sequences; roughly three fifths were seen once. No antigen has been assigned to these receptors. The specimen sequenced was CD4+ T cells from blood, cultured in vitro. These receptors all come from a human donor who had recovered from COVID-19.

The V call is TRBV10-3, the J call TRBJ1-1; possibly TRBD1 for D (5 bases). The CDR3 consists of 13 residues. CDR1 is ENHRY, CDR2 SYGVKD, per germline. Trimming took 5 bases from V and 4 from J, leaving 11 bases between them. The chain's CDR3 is CAISQKDSTEAFF. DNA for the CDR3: TGTGCCATCAGTCAGAAAGACAGCACTGAAGCTTTCTTT.

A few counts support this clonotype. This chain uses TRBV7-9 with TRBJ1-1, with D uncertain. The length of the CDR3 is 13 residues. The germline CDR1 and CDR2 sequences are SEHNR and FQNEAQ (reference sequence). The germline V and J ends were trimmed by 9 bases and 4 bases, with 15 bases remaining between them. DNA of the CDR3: TGTGCCAGTGATAGGCTTGAAGGCACTGAAGCTTTCTTT. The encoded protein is CASDRLEGTEAFF.

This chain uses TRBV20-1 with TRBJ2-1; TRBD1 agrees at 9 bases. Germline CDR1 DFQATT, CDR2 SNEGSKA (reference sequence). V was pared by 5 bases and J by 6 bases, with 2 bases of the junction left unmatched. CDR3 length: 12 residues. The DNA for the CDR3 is TGCAGTGCTTCGGACAGGGGCAATGAGCAGTTCTTC. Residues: CSASDRGNEQFF.

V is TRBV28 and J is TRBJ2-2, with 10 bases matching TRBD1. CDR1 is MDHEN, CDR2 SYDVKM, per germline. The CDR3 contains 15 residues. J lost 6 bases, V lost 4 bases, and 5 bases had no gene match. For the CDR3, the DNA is TGTGCCAGCAGTTCGACAGGGGGCAAGTCCGGGGAGCTGTTTTTT. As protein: CASSSTGGKSGELFF.

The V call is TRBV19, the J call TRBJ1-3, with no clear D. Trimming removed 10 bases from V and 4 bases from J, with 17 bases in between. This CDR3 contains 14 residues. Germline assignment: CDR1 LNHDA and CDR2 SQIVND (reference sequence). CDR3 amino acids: CATQQRGFGNTIYF. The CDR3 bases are TGTGCCACCCAACAGCGGGGTTTCGGAAACACCATATATTTT.

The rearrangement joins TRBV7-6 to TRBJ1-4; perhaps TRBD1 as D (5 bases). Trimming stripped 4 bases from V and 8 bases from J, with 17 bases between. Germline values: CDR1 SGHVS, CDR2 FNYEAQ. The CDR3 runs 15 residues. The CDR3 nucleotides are TGTGCCAGCAGCTCAGGGCCCAGATGGGAAGAAAAACTGTTTTTT. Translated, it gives CASSSGPRWEEKLFF.

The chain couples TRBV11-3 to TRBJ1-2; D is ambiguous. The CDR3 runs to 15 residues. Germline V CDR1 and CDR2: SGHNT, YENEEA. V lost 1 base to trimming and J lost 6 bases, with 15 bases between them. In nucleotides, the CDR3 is TGTGCCAGCAGCTTAGGGGAAATCCGGAAAGATGGCTACACCTTC. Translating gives CASSLGEIRKDGYTF.

CDR3 protein: CASSNTSGLSYEQYF. CDR3 coding DNA: TGTGCCAGCAGCAATACTAGCGGGCTCTCCTACGAGCAGTACTTC. The chain is built from TRBV7-6 and TRBJ2-7, with 9 bases identical to TRBD2. The CDR3 runs 15 residues. The trim removed 5 bases at V and 0 bases at J, leaving 5 bases unmatched. CDR1 SGHVS and CDR2 FNYEAQ come from the germline V gene.

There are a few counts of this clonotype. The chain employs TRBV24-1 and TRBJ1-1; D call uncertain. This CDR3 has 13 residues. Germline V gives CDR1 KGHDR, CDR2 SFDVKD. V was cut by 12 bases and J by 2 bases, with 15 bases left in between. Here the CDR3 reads CAAPTALNTEAFF. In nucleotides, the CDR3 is TGTGCCGCGCCCACGGCTCTAAACACTGAAGCTTTCTTT.

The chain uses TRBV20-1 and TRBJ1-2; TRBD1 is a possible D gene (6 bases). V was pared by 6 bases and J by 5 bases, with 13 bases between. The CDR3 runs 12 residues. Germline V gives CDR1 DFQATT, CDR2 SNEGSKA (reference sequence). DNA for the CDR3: TGCAGTGCAACCGGGACAATTTATGGCTACACCTTC. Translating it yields CSATGTIYGYTF.

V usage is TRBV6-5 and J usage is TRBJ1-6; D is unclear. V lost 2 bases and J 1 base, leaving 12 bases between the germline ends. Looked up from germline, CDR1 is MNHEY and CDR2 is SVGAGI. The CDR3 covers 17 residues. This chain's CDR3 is CASSYSMGASYNSPLHF. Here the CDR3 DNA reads TGTGCCAGCAGTTACAGCATGGGTGCGTCCTATAATTCACCCCTCCACTTT.

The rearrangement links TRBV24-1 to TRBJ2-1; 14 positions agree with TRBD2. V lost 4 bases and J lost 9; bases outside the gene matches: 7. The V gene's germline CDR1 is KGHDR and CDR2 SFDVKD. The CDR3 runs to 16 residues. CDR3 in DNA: TGTGCCACCAGTGAACGACTAGCGGGAGGGCCCGGTGAGCAGTTCTTC. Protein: CATSERLAGGPGEQFF.

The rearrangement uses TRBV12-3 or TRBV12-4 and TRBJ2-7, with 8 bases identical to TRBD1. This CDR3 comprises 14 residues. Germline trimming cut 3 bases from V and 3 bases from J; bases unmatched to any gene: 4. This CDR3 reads CASSFDRGHYEQYF. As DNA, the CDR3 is TGTGCCAGCAGTTTCGACAGGGGACACTACGAGCAGTACTTC.

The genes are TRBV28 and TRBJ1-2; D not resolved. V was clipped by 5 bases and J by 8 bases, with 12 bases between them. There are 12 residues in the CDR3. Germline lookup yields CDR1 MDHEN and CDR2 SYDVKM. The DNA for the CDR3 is TGTGCCAGCAGTAATCAAGCCGTAGGCTACACCTTC. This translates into CASSNQAVGYTF.

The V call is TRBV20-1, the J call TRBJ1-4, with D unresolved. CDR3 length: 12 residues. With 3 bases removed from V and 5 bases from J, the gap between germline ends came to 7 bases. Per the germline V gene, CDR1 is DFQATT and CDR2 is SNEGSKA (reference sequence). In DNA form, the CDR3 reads TGCAGTGCTAGCTGGAGGAATGAAAAACTGTTTTTT. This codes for CSASWRNEKLFF.